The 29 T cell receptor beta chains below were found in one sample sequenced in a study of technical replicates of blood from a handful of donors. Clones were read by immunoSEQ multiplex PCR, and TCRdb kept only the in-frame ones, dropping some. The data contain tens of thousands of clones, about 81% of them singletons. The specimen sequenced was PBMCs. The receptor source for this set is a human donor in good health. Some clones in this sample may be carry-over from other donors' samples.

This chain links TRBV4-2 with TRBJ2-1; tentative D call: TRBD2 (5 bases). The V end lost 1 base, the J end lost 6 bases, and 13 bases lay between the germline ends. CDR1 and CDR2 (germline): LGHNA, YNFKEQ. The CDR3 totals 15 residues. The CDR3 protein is CASSQAGTRLNEQFF. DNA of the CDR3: TGTGCCAGCAGCCAAGCGGGAACTAGACTCAATGAGCAGTTCTTC.

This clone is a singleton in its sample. CDR3 in amino acids: CASSVVFGDEQYF. Written as DNA, the CDR3 is TGTGCCAGCAGCGTAGTATTCGGAGACGAGCAGTACTTC. V is TRBV9 and J is TRBJ2-7; D not certain. V was pared by 0 bases and J by 5 bases, with 9 bases between. The CDR3 has 13 residues. Per the germline V gene, CDR1 is SGDLS and CDR2 is YYNGEE.

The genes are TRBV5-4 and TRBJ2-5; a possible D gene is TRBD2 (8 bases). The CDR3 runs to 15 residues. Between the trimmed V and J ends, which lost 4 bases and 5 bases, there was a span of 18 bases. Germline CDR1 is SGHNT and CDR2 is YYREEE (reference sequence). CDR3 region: CASSDREGARETQYF. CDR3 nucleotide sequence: TGTGCCAGCAGCGACCGGGAGGGGGCGCGGGAGACCCAGTACTTC.

Written as DNA, the CDR3 is TGCGCCAGCAGCTTACTAGCGGGTGAAGAGACCCAGTACTTC. This sequence encodes CASSLLAGEETQYF. This chain uses TRBV5-1 with TRBJ2-5; 9 bases are a match to TRBD2. CDR1 and CDR2 (germline): SGHRS, YFSETQ. The J segment lost 3 bases and the V segment lost 2 bases, leaving 2 bases of the junction unmatched. The CDR3 spans 14 residues.

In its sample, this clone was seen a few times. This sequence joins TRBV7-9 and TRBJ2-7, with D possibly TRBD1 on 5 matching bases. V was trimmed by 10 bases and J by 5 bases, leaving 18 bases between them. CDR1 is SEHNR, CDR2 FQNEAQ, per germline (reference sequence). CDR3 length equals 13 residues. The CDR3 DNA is TGTGCCACCTCCGACCAGGGTATGAACGAGCAGTACTTC. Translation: CATSDQGMNEQYF.

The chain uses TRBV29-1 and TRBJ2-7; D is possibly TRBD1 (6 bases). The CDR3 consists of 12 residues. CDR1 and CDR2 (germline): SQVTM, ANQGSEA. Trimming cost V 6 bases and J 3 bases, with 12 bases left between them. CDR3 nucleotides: TGCAGCGTCTGGGACATGGACTACGAGCAGTACTTC. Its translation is CSVWDMDYEQYF.

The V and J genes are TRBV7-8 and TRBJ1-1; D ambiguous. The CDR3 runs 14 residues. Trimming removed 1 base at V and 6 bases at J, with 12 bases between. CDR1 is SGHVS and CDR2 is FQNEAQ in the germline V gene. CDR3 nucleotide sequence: TGTGCCAGCAGCTTAGTCGAGGGAATGGCTGAAGCTTTCTTT. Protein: CASSLVEGMAEAFF.

The CDR3 is CASSLYEGDYGYTF. The CDR3 bases are TGTGCCAGCAGTTTGTACGAGGGTGACTATGGCTACACCTTC. The V and J genes are TRBV27 and TRBJ1-2; no clear D. Trimming shortened V by 3 bases and J by 3 bases, and 11 bases separated the two germline ends. Germline-derived CDR1 and CDR2 are MNHEY and SMNVEV (reference sequence). CDR3 length: 14 residues.

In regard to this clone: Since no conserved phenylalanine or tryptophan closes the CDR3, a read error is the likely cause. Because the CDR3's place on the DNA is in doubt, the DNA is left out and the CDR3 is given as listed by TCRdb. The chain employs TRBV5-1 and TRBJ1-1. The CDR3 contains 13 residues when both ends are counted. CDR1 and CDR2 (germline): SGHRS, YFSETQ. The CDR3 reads CASSFGGPLDVFL.

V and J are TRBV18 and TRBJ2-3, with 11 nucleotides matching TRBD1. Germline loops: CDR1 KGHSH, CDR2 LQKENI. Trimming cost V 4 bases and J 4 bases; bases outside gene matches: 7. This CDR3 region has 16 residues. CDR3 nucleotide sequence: TGTGCCAGCTCACTAGCTGGACAGGGGGCCCCAGATACGCAGTATTTT. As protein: CASSLAGQGAPDTQYF. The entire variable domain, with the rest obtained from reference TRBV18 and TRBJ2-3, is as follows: NAGVMQNPRHLVRRRGQEARLRCSPMKGHSHVYWYRQLPEEGLKFMVYLQKENIIDESGMPKERFSAEFPKEGPSILRIQQVVRGDSAAYFCASSLAGQGAPDTQYFGPGTRLTVL.

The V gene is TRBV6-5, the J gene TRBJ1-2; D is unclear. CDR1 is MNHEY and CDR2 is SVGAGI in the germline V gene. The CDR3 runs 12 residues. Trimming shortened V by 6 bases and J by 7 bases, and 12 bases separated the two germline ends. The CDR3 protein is CASSDTQFGYTF. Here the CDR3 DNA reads TGTGCCAGCAGCGACACTCAATTTGGCTACACCTTC.

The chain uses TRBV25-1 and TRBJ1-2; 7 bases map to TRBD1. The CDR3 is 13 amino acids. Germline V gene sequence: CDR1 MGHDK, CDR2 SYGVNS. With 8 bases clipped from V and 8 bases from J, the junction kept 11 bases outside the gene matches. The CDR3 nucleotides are TGTGCCAGCGCCAGGGACAGCCCTTTAGGCTACACCTTC. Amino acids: CASARDSPLGYTF.

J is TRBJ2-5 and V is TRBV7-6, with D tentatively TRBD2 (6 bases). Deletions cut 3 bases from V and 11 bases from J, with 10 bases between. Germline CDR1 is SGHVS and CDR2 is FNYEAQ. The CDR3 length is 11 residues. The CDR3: CASSFGREQYF. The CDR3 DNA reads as TGTGCCAGCAGCTTCGGTCGGGAGCAGTACTTC. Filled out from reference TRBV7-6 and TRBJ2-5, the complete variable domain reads GAGVSQSPRYKVTKRGQDVALRCDPISGHVSLYWYRQALGQGPEFLTYFNYEAQQDKSGLPNDRFSAERPEGSISTLTIQRTEQRDSAMYRCASSFGREQYFGPGTRLLVL.

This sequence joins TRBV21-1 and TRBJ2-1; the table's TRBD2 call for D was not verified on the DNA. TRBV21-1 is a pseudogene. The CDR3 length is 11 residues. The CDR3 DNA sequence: TGTGCCAGCCCTTCGAGGGGAGGAAAGTTCTTC. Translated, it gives CASPSRGGKFF.

CDR3 region: CATSRGTSGRPRETQYF. CDR3 DNA: TGTGCCACCAGCAGAGGGACTAGCGGCCGCCCACGGGAGACCCAGTACTTC. The J gene is TRBJ2-5, the V gene TRBV15; 10 nucleotides align to TRBD2. The CDR3 contains 17 residues. CDR1 LNHNV and CDR2 YYDKDF come from the germline V gene (reference sequence). Trimming removed 1 base from V and 5 bases from J; junction bases left unmatched: 10. Together with reference TRBV15 and TRBJ2-5, the CDR3 gives the full variable domain: DAMVIQNPRYQVTQFGKPVTLSCSQTLNHNVMYWYQQKSSQAPKLLFHYYDKDFNNEADTPDNFQSRRPNTSFCFLDIRSPGLGDTAMYLCATSRGTSGRPRETQYFGPGTRLLVL.

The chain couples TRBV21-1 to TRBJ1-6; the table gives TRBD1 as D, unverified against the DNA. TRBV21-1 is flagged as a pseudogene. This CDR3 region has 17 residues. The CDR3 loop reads CASSKALSRGYNSPLHF. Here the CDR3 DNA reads TGTGCCAGCAGCAAAGCGCTTTCGAGGGGGTATAATTCACCCCTCCACTTT.

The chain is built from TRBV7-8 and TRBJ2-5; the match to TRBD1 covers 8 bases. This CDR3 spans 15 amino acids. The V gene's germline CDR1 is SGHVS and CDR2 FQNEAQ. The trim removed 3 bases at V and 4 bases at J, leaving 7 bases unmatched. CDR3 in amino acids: CASSLLDRGGETQYF. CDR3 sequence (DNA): TGTGCCAGCAGCTTGCTTGACAGGGGTGGAGAGACCCAGTACTTC.

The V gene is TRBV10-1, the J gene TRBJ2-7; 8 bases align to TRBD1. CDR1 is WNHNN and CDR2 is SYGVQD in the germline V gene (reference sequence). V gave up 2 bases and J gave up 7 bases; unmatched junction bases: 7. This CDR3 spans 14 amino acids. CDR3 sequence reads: CASSEGQGAREQYF. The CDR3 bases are TGCGCCAGCAGTGAGGGGCAGGGGGCTAGGGAGCAGTACTTC.

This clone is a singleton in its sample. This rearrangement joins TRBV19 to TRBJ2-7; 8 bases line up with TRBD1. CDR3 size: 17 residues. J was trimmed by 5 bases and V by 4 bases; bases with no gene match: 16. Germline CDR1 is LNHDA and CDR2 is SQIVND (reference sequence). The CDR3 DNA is TGTGCCAGTAGTAAACCTTTCCTCCGGACAGGGCCCCACGAGCAGTACTTC. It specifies CASSKPFLRTGPHEQYF.

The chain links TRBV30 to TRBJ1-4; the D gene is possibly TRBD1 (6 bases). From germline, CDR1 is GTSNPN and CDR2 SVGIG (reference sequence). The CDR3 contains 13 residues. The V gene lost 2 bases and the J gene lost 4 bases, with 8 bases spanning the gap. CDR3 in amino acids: CAWSLGHNEKLFF. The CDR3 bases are TGTGCCTGGAGTTTGGGACATAATGAAAAACTGTTTTTT.

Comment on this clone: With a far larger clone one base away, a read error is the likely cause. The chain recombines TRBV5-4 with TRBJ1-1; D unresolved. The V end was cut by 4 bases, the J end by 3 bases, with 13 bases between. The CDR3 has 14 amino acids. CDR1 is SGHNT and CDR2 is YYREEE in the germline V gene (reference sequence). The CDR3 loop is CASSRNRPYTEAFF. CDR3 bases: TGTGCCAGCAGCCGAAACAGACCCTACACTGAAGCTTTCTTT.

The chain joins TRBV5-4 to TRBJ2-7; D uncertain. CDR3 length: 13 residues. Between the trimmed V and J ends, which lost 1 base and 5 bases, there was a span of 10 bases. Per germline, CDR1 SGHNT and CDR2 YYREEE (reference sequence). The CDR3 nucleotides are TGTGCCAGCAGCTTGCTTAGCCGCGACGAGCAGTACTTC. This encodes CASSLLSRDEQYF. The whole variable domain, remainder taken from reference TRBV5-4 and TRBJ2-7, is ETGVTQSPTHLIKTRGQQVTLRCSSQSGHNTVSWYQQALGQGPQFIFQYYREEENGRGNFPPRFSGLQFPNYSSELNVNALELDDSALYLCASSLLSRDEQYFGPGTRLTVT.

CDR3 region: CASSYDGGPGYGYTF. The CDR3 DNA reads as TGTGCCAGCAGTTACGACGGTGGGCCTGGCTATGGCTACACCTTC. The chain recombines TRBV6-5 with TRBJ1-2; D remains unclear. This CDR3 comprises 15 residues. Germline V gene sequence: CDR1 MNHEY, CDR2 SVGAGI. With 2 bases removed from V and 4 bases from J, the gap between germline ends came to 14 bases.

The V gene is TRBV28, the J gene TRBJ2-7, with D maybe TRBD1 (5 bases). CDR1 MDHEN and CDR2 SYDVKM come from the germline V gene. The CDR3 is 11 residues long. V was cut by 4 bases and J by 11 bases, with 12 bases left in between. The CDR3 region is CASSSPAREYF. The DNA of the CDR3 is TGTGCCAGCAGTTCCCCGGCCAGGGAGTACTTC.

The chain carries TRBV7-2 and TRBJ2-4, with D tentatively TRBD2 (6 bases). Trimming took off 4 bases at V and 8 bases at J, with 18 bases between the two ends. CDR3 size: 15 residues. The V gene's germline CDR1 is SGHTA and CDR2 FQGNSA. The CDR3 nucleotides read TGTGCCAGCAGCTCTACCCGGGGGTGGTTAGACATTCAGTACTTC. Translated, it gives CASSSTRGWLDIQYF.

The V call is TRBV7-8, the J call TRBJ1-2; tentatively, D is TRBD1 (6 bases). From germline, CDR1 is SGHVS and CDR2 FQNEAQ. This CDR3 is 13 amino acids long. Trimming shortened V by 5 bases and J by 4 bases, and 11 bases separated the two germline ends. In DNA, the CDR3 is TGTGCCAGCAGCACGGACAGTGGCTATGGCTACACCTTC. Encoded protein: CASSTDSGYGYTF.

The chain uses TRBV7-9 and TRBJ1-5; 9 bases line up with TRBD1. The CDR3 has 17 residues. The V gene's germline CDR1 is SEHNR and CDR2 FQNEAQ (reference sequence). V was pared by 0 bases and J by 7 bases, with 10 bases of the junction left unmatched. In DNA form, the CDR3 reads TGTGCCAGCAGCTTAGCCGCGGAACAGGGGGCAAGGCAGCCCCAGCATTTT. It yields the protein CASSLAAEQGARQPQHF.

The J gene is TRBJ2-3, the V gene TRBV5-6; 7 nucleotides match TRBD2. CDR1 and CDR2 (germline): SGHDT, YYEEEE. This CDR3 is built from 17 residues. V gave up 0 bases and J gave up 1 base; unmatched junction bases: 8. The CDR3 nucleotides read TGTGCCAGCAGCTTGGCCTTGGCGGGAGCCGGCACAGATACGCAGTATTTT. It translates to CASSLALAGAGTDTQYF.

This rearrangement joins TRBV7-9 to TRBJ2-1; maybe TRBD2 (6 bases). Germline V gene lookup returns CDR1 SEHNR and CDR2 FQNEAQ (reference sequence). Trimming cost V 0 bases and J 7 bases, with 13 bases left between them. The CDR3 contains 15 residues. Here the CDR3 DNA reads TGTGCCAGCAGCTTAGCGGGAGGAAGCCTAAATGAGCAGTTCTTC. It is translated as CASSLAGGSLNEQFF.